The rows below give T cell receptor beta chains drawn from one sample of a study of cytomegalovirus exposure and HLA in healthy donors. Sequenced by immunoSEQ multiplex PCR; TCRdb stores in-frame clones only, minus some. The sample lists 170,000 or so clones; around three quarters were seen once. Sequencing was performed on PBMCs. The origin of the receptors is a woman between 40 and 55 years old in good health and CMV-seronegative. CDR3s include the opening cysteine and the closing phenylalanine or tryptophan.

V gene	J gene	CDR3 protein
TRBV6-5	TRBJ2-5	CASTPPGSLGTQYF
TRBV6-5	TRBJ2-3	CASSFVDRHTQYF
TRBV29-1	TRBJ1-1	CSVPGTATTEAFF
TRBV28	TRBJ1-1	CASSLGLGTMNEDTEAFF
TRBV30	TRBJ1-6	CAWSNLIRTGLNSPLHF
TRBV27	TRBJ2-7	CASGLADYYEQYF
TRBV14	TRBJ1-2	CASSQDESLGQGPWDNYGYTF
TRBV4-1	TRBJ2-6	CASSQDGTGSGANVLTF
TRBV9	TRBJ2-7	CASSVEGLAGYEQYF
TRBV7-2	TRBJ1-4	CASSPRTAIIPTNEKLFF
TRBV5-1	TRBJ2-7	CASAIQGHIEDEQYF
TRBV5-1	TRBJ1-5	CASSLESGVGEPQHF
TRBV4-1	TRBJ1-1	CASSQDLRNTEAFF
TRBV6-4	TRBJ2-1	CASSDSWHYGEQFF
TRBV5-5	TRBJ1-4	CASSLGTRGNEKLFF
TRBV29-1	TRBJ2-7	CSVVLQGSSDEQYF
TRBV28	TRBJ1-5	CASSLSSTGGWQPQHF
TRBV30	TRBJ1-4	CAWSGTGSTNEKLFF
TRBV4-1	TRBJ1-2	CASSQGTGDGYPF
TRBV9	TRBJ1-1	CASSVGGSGTEAFF
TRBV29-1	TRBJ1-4	CSVVWPGVGEKLFF
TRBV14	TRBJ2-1	CASSQDSWAGGLYIHNEQFF